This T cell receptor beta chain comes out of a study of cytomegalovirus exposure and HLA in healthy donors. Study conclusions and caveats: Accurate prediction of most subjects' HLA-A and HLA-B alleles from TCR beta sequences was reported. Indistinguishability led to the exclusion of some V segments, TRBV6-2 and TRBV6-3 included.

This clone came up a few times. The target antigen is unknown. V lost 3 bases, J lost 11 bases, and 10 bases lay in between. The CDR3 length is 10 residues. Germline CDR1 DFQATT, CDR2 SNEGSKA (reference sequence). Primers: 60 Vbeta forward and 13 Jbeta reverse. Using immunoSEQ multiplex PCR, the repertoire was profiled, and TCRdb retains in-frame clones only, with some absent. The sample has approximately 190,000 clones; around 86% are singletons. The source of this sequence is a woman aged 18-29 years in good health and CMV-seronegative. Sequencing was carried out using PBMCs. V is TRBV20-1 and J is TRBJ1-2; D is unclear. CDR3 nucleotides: TGCAGTGCTAGTTCGACCGGGTACACCTTC. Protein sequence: CSASSTGYTF.